This T cell receptor (beta chain) was recorded in a study of PD-L1 blockade in urothelial cancer. On the study more broadly: The researchers analyzed blood 3 weeks (second dose) and 6 weeks after treatment start. Blood gave a median 141,255 T cells.

This table comes from immunoSEQ multiplex PCR, and its TCRdb copy is limited to in-frame clones, with some not included. The sample has tens of thousands of clones, about nine tenths seen once; the top ten hold 10% to 12%. Time point described: peripheral blood 6 weeks after treatment start. Urothelial carcinoma affected the patients, and it was locally advanced or metastatic. The CDR3 runs 15 residues. Germline V CDR1 and CDR2: ENHRY, SYGVKD. Losses at the gene ends were 5 bases for V and 14 bases for J; bases not matched to a gene: 13. The V and J genes are TRBV10-3 and TRBJ1-6; 9 nucleotides agree with TRBD1. The sample was PBMCs, taken around atezolizumab (anti-PD-L1) treatment. This TCR derives from a man in his sixties with urothelial cancer. This CDR3 reads CAISKGQGAPLSLHF. In nucleotides, the CDR3 is TGTGCCATCAGTAAGGGACAGGGAGCGCCTTTATCCCTCCACTTT.